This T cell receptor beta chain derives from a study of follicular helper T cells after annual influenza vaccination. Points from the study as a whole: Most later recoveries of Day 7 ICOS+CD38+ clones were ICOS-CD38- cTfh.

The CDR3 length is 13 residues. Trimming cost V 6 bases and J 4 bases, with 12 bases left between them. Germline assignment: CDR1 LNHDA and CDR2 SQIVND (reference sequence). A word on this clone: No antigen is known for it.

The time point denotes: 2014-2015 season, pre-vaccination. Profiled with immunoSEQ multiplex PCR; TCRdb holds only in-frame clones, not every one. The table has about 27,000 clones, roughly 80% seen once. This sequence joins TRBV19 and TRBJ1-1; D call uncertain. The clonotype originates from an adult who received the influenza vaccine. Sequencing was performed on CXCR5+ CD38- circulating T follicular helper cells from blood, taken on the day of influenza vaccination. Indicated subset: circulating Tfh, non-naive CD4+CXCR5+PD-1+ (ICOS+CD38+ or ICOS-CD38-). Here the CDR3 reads CASSPRGSTEAFF. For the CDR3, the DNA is TGTGCCAGTAGCCCGCGGGGTAGCACTGAAGCTTTCTTT.